The 26 T cell receptor beta chains presented below share a single source sample, sequenced in a study of monozygotic twins with inflammatory bowel disease. TCRdb processed the 5' RACE reads again and assigns one entry to each CDR3 protein, with no DNA. Recorded for this sample: roughly 300,000 distinct CDR3 sequences. The sequencing input was blood. The receptors stem from a human donor with ulcerative colitis or Crohn's disease, or a healthy co-twin of an affected twin (not recorded which).

This chain connects TRBV20-1 to TRBJ1-1. The CDR3 loop spans 13 amino acids. Germline V gene data show CDR1 as DFQATT and CDR2 as SNEGSKA (reference sequence). CDR3 residues: CSGQAAMNTEAFF.

J is TRBJ2-5 and V is TRBV6-1; without DNA, the TCRdb call of TRBD1 cannot be checked. Germline lookup yields CDR1 MNHNS and CDR2 SASEGT. This CDR3 spans 15 amino acids. The CDR3 loop reads CASTPGDRGVGTQYF.

V gene TRBV6-1 combines with J gene TRBJ2-3; the TCRdb call, TRBD2, lacks DNA for checking. The CDR3 length is 15 residues. CDR1 and CDR2 from the germline V gene are MNHNS and SASEGT. The CDR3 reads CASSHGLAGERVWYF.

The chain has TRBV11-2 and TRBJ2-1. CDR3 size: 14 residues. Germline values: CDR1 SGHAT, CDR2 FQNNGV. CDR3 region: CASSFPNGFGEQFF.

V is TRBV27 and J is TRBJ2-6; as DNA is missing, the TRBD2 call by TCRdb cannot be tested. Germline CDR1 is MNHEY and CDR2 is SMNVEV (reference sequence). The CDR3 spans 15 residues. CDR3 sequence: CASTEGGSGANVLTF.

V is TRBV7-2 and J is TRBJ2-1; TCRdb calls TRBD2, which cannot be checked without DNA. CDR3 length: 13 amino acids. In germline, CDR1 is SGHTA, CDR2 FQGNSA. This CDR3 is CAAGGTRSNEQFF.

The chain combines TRBV24-1 with TRBJ2-2; TCRdb's assignment of TRBD1 cannot be checked, as there is no DNA. The CDR3 is made up of 16 amino acids. The V gene's germline CDR1 is KGHDR and CDR2 SFDVKD. The CDR3 sequence is CATSAPGTGNTGELFF.

The V and J genes are TRBV6-5 and TRBJ1-5. The V gene's germline CDR1 is MNHEY and CDR2 SVGAGI. The CDR3 consists of 15 residues. This CDR3 reads CASSYSSGMSQPQHF.

This sequence joins TRBV7-2 and TRBJ2-3. Germline-derived CDR1 and CDR2 are SGHTA and FQGNSA. The CDR3 extends over 13 amino acids. CDR3 protein: CASSLSVSDTQYF.

The gene calls are TRBV10-3 and TRBJ2-7; TCRdb's assignment of TRBD1 cannot be checked, as there is no DNA. Germline lookup yields CDR1 ENHRY and CDR2 SYGVKD. The CDR3 is 15 residues long. The CDR3 spells CAISSRDRESYEQYF.

The chain uses TRBV6-2 or TRBV6-3 and TRBJ2-1; TCRdb picks TRBD2, but there is no DNA to check that call. Germline loops: CDR1 MNHEY, CDR2 SVGEGT. The CDR3 is made up of 17 amino acids. The CDR3 sequence: CASRTKLAGSSYNEQFF.

V gene TRBV27 combines with J gene TRBJ1-5; TCRdb outputs TRBD1, but without DNA this stays unchecked. This CDR3 contains 13 residues. Germline CDR1 MNHEY, CDR2 SMNVEV (reference sequence). The CDR3 here is CASSSFRTQPQHF.

This chain connects TRBV7-2 to TRBJ2-4; with no DNA, the TCRdb D assignment of TRBD1 cannot be verified. Germline V gene data show CDR1 as SGHTA and CDR2 as FQGNSA. This CDR3 has 12 amino acids. The CDR3 region is CASSLSGSPPYF. Full variable domain (remainder filled in from reference TRBV7-2 and TRBJ2-4): GAGVSQSPSNKVTEKGKDVELRCDPISGHTALYWYRQSLGQGLEFLIYFQGNSAPDKSGLPSDRFSAERTGGSVSTLTIQRTQQEDSAVYLCASSLSGSPPYFGAGTRLSVL.

The chain uses TRBV20-1 and TRBJ2-4; the TRBD1 assignment by TCRdb is unverifiable without DNA. This CDR3 has 13 residues. CDR1 DFQATT and CDR2 SNEGSKA come from the germline V gene (reference sequence). CDR3 loop: CSARVGQLGAQYF.

The chain uses TRBV10-3 and TRBJ1-5; the D call from TCRdb, TRBD1, cannot be confirmed without DNA. The CDR3 has 16 residues. Germline loops: CDR1 ENHRY, CDR2 SYGVKD. CDR3: CAISASGGSSNQPQHF.

The chain carries TRBV6-6 and TRBJ2-2. Looked up from germline, CDR1 is MNHNY and CDR2 is SVGAGI (reference sequence). CDR3 length equals 13 residues. This chain's CDR3 is CASIHRDTGELFF.

The chain couples TRBV7-9 to TRBJ1-1; TCRdb calls TRBD1, which cannot be checked without DNA. The CDR3 has 14 residues. Germline V gene sequence: CDR1 SEHNR, CDR2 FQNEAQ (reference sequence). The CDR3 sequence: CASSDRARGGEAFF.

The chain combines TRBV5-1 with TRBJ2-3. The CDR3 totals 12 residues. Germline V gene lookup returns CDR1 SGHRS and CDR2 YFSETQ. This CDR3 is CASSFLPDTQYF.

The gene calls are TRBV19 and TRBJ1-5; the D call of TRBD1 rests on TCRdb alone, since no DNA is present to check it. This CDR3 is built from 17 residues. Germline assignment: CDR1 LNHDA and CDR2 SQIVND (reference sequence). CDR3 sequence: CASSIMMGGTSQQPQHF. Combining the CDR3 with reference TRBV19 and TRBJ1-5 gives the whole variable domain DGGITQSPKYLFRKEGQNVTLSCEQNLNHDAMYWYRQDPGQGLRLIYYSQIVNDFQKGDIAEGYSVSREKKESFPLTVTSAQKNPTAFYLCASSIMMGGTSQQPQHFGDGTRLSIL.

CDR3 in amino acids: CASSLHGVNTEAFF. The chain has TRBV7-9 and TRBJ1-1. CDR1 and CDR2 from the germline V gene are SEHNR and FQNEAQ (reference sequence). The CDR3 runs 14 residues.

The V gene is TRBV7-9, the J gene TRBJ1-1; TCRdb returns TRBD1, unconfirmable since there is no DNA. CDR1 and CDR2 (germline): SEHNR, FQNEAQ (reference sequence). CDR3 length: 15 amino acids. The CDR3: CASSLVERDRAAAFF.

This chain uses TRBV7-9 with TRBJ1-4. CDR1 is SEHNR and CDR2 is FQNEAQ in the germline V gene (reference sequence). CDR3 length equals 14 residues. CDR3 protein: CASSTDNGGEKLFF.

The V call is TRBV6-5, the J call TRBJ2-7. The CDR3 has 13 residues. Germline CDR1 and CDR2: MNHEY and SVGAGI. CDR3 protein: CASSLRERYEQYF.

The chain couples TRBV7-2 to TRBJ2-2; checking the TCRdb D call of TRBD1 is not possible without DNA. CDR1 and CDR2 (germline): SGHTA, FQGNSA. The CDR3 has 15 residues. The CDR3 loop is CASSLFRAEKRELFF.

The V gene is TRBV30, the J gene TRBJ2-3; TCRdb proposes TRBD2, but this gene call is untestable without DNA. Germline V gene sequence: CDR1 GTSNPN, CDR2 SVGIG (reference sequence). This CDR3 is built from 13 residues. The CDR3 sequence is CAWSVRGSDTQYF.

J is TRBJ2-7 and V is TRBV20-1; TCRdb designates TRBD2, a call that cannot be tested without DNA. The CDR3 sequence is 13 residues long. Germline V CDR1 and CDR2: DFQATT, SNEGSKA (reference sequence). The CDR3 loop reads CSAGGLAGTEQYF.